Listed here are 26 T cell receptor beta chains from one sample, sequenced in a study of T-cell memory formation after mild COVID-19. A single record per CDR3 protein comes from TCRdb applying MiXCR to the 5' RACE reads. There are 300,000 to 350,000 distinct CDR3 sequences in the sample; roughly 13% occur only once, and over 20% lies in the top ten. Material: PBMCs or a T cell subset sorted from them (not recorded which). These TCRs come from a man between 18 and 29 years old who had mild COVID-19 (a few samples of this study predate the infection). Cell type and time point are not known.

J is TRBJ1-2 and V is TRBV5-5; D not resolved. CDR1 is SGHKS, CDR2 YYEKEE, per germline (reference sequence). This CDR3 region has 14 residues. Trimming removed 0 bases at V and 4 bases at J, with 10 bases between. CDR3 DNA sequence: TGTGCCAGCAGCTTGGGGCCGGAGGGCTATGGCTACACCTTC. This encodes CASSLGPEGYGYTF.

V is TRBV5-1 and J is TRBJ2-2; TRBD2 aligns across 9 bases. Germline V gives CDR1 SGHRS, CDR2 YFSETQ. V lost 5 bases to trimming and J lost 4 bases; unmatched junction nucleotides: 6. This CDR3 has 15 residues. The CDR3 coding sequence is TGCGCCAGCAGTAATAGCGGGGGCAGCACCGGGGAGCTGTTTTTT. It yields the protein CASSNSGGSTGELFF.

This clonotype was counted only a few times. The CDR3 reads CASSISPGRSTYNEQFF. The CDR3 DNA follows: TGTGCCAGTAGTATCAGTCCGGGACGTTCGACCTACAATGAGCAGTTCTTC. The rearrangement uses TRBV19 and TRBJ2-1; D may correspond to TRBD1 or TRBD2 (5 bases each). The V gene lost 3 bases and the J gene lost 2 bases, with 17 bases spanning the gap. This CDR3 contains 17 residues. Germline V CDR1 and CDR2: LNHDA, SQIVND (reference sequence).

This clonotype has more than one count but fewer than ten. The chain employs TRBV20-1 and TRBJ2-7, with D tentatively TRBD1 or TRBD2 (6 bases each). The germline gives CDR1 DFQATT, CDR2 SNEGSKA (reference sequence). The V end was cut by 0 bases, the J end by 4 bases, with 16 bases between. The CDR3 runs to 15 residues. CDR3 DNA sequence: TGCAGTGCTAGAGACCCGGGGGCCTCCGTGTACGAGCAGTACTTC. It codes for CSARDPGASVYEQYF.

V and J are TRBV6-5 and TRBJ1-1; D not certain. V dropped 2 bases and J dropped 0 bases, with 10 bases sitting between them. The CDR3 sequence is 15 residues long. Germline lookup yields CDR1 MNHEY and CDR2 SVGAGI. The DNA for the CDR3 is TGTGCCAGCAGTTACGAAGGTTTCATGAACACTGAAGCTTTCTTT. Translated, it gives CASSYEGFMNTEAFF.

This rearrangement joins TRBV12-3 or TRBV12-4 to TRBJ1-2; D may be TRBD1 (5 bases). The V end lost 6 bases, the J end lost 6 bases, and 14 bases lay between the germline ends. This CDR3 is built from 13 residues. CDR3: CASRMTASHGYTF. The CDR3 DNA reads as TGTGCCAGCAGGATGACAGCGTCTCATGGCTACACCTTC.

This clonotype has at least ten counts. The DNA for the CDR3 is TGTGCCAGCAGCTTGGGGACAGGGACGGTGGAGACCCAGTACTTC. This sequence encodes CASSLGTGTVETQYF. V is TRBV7-2 and J is TRBJ2-5; 9 positions agree with TRBD1. V was pared by 3 bases and J by 5 bases, with 7 bases of the junction left unmatched. The CDR3 spans 15 residues. The germline CDR1 and CDR2 sequences are SGHTA and FQGNSA.

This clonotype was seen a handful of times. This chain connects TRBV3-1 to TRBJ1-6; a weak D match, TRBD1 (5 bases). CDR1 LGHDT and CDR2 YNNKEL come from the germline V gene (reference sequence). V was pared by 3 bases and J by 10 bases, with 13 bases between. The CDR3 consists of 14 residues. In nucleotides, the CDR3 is TGTGCCAGCAGCCAGATGGGGGGAGGATCACCCCTCCACTTT. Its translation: CASSQMGGGSPLHF.

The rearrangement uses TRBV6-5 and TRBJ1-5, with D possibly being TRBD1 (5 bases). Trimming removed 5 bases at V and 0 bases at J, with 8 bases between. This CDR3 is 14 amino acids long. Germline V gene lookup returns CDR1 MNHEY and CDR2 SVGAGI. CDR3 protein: CASSRQYSNQPQHF. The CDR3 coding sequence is TGTGCCAGCAGTCGACAGTATAGCAATCAGCCCCAGCATTTT.

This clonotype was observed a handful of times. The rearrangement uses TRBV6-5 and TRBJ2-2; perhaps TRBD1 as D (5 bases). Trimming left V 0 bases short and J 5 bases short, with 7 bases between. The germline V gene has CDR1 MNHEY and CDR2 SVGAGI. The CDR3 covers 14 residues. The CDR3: CASSYSQGTGELFF. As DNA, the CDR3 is TGTGCCAGCAGTTACTCGCAGGGAACCGGGGAGCTGTTTTTT.

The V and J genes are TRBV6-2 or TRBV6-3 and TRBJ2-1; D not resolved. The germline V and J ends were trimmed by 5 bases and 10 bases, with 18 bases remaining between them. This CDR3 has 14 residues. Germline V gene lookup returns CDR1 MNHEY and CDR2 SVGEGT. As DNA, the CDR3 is TGTGCCAGCAGTCAAGACATCAGACGTTGGGAGCAGTTCTTC. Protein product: CASSQDIRRWEQFF.

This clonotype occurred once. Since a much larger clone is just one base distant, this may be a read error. The CDR3 DNA reads TGTGCCAGCAGCCCGGGGTCTGAAGCTTTCTTT. Amino acid sequence: CASSPGSEAFF. The chain combines TRBV7-9 with TRBJ1-1; D remains unclear. The V gene's germline CDR1 is SEHNR and CDR2 FQNEAQ (reference sequence). This CDR3 contains 11 residues. Trimming took off 5 bases at V and 6 bases at J, with 7 bases between the two ends.

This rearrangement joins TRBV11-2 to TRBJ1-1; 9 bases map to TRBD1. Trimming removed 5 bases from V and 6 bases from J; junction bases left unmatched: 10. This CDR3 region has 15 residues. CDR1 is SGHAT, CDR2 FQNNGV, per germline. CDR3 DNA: TGTGCCAGCAGCCCGCTACAGGGGGCGCCTCCTGAAGCTTTCTTT. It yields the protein CASSPLQGAPPEAFF.

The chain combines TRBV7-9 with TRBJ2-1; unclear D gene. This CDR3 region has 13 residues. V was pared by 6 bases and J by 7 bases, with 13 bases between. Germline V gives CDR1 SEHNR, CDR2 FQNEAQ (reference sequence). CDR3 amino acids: CASSWAMRNEQFF. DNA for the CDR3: TGTGCCAGCAGTTGGGCCATGAGGAATGAGCAGTTCTTC.

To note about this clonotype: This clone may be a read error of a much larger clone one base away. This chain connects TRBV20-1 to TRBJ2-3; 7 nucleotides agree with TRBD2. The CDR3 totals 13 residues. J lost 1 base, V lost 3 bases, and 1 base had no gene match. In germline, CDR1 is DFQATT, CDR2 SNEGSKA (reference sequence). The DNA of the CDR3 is TGCAGTGCTAGCCTAGCGGGCACAGATACGCAGTATTTT. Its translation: CSASLAGTDTQYF.

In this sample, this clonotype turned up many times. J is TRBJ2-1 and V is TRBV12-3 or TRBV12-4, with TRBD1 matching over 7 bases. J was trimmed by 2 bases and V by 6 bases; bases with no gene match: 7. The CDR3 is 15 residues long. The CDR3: CASSRGQGAYNEQFF. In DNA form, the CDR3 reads TGTGCCAGCAGCAGAGGGCAGGGGGCCTACAATGAGCAGTTCTTC.

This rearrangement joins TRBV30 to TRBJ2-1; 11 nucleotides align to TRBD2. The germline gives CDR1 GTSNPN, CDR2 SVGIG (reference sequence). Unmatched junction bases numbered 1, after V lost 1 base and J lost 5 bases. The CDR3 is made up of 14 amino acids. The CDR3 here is CAWSGLAGNNEQFF. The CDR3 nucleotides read TGTGCCTGGAGTGGACTAGCGGGGAACAATGAGCAGTTCTTC.

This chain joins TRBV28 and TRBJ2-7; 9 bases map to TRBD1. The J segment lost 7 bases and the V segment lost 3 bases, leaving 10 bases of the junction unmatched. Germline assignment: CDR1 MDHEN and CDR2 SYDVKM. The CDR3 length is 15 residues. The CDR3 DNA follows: TGTGCCAGCAGTTTCACAGGGGGCTATTCGGGGGAGCAGTACGTC. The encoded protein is CASSFTGGYSGEQYV.

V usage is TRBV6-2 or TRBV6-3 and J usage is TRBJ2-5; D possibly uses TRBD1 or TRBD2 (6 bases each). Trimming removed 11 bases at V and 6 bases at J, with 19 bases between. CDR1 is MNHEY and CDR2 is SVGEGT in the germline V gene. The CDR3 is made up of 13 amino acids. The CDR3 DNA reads TGTGCCGGTCGAGGGGGGAACGGGAAGACCCAGTACTTC. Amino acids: CAGRGGNGKTQYF.

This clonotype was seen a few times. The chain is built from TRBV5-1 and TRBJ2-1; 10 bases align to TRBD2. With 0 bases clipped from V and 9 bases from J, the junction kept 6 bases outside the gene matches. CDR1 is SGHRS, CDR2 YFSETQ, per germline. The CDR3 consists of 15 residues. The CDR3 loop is CASSLDVSGGFEQFF. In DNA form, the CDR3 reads TGCGCCAGCAGCTTGGATGTTAGCGGGGGGTTTGAGCAGTTCTTC. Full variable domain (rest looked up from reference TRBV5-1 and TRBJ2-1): KAGVTQTPRYLIKTRGQQVTLSCSPISGHRSVSWYQQTPGQGLQFLFEYFSETQRNKGNFPGRFSGRQFSNSRSEMNVSTLELGDSALYLCASSLDVSGGFEQFFGPGTRLTVL.

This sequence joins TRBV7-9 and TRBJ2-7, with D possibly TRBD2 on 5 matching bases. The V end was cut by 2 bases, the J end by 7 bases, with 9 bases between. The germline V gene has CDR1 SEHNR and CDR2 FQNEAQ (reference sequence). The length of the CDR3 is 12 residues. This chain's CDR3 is CASSLPGGEQYF. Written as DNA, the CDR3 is TGTGCCAGCAGCTTACCCGGAGGTGAGCAGTACTTC. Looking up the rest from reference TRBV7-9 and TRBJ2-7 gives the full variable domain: DTGVSQNPRHKITKRGQNVTFRCDPISEHNRLYWYRQTLGQGPEFLTYFQNEAQLEKSRLLSDRFSAERPKGSFSTLEIQRTEQGDSAMYLCASSLPGGEQYFGPGTRLTVT.

This CDR3 reads CASSYSGCLAKNIQYF. CDR3 in DNA: TGTGCCAGCAGTTACTCAGGCTGCCTAGCCAAAAACATTCAGTACTTC. V is TRBV6-2 or TRBV6-3 and J is TRBJ2-4, with D unclear. This CDR3 is built from 16 residues. V was clipped by 0 bases and J by 0 bases, with 9 bases between them. Per germline, CDR1 MNHEY and CDR2 SVGEGT.

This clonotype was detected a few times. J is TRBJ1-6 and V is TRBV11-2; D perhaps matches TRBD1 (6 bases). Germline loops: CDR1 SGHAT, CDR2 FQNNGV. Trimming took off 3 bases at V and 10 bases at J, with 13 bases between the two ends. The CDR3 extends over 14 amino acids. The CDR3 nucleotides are TGTGCCAGCAGCTTCCCCGGGGGCGAATCACCCCTCCACTTT. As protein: CASSFPGGESPLHF.

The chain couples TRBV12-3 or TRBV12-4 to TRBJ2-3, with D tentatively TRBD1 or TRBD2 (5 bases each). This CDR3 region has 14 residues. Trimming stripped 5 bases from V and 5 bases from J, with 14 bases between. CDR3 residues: CASSPPGRGDTQYF. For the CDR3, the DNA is TGTGCCAGCAGTCCCCCGGGACGGGGAGATACGCAGTATTTT.

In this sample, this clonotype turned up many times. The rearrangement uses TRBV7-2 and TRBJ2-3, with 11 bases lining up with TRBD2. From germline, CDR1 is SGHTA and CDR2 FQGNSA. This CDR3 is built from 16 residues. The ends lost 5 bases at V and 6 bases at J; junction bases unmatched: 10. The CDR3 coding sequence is TGTGCCAGCAGCGGATCTAGCGGGGGGACTGTTGATACGCAGTATTTT. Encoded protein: CASSGSSGGTVDTQYF.

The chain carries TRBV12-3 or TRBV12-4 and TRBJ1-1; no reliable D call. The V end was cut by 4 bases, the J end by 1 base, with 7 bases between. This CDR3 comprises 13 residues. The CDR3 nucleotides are TGTGCCAGCAGTTGGGGTGAGAACACTGAAGCTTTCTTT. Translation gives CASSWGENTEAFF.